This T cell receptor beta chain originates from a study of T cells in women clearing cervical HPV infection. The germline CDR1 and CDR2 sequences are LNHDA and SQIVND (reference sequence). This CDR3 contains 12 residues. Profiling relied on immunoSEQ multiplex PCR, and the TCRdb table lists in-frame clones only, not all of them. The sample has some 50,000 clones. Worth noting for this clone: The observed sequence ends 3 residues before the CDR3 terminus, with the missing tail filled in from the germline J gene.

The sample was blood buffy coat. This TCR derives from a woman aged 18 to 69 with a cervical HPV16 infection that either progressed to CIN3+ or cleared (not recorded which). V and J are TRBV19 and TRBJ1-2, with TRBD1 identical over 8 bases. CDR3 sequence: CATLDRAGDYTF. Incomplete CDR3 DNA: TGTGCCACCCTGGACAGGGCGGGCGAC.